The entry that follows covers one TCR beta chain sequence. This clone was observed a handful of times. Its antigen is still unknown. No much larger clonotype is one base removed from it; base qualities were not supplied. This sample includes further DNA sequences coding for the same CDR3. Here V drops 4 bases and J drops 2 bases, and the junction holds 6 bases not matched to any gene. Reading from cysteine to phenylalanine, the CDR3 counts 14 amino acids. The kept DNA is CDR3 alone, 42 bases in frame from the first base. The CDR1 and CDR2 encoded by the germline V gene are SGHRS and YFSETQ. The entire amount of isolated RNA was reverse transcribed using the High Capacity cDNA Reverse Transcription Kit, so the sequenced TCRB transcripts were expressed ones. Naive, central memory and regulatory T cell samples underwent deep immunoSEQ sequencing, averaging around 3.7 million total reads per sample. Sorted cells were lysed in RLT buffer and RNA was extracted with DNase-treated RNeasy Micro or Mini kits, depending on cell number. Each cell subset was processed separately to prevent cross-contamination, with patient and healthy donor samples processed together. Using the immunoSEQ multiplex PCR, TCRB sequences were amplified from cDNA into 87-bp fragments spanning the CDR3 region. The amplicons were sequenced using the Illumina HiSeq platform. Under the source paper's analysis protocol: PCR bias was computationally corrected using synthetic template baselines, reads within Hamming distance 2 were collapsed, and singletons that could not be merged were discarded. Reads were aligned to IMGT to assign V, D and J genes, CDR3 length, and insertions or deletions at six rearrangement sites. Within each subset, clonotype counts were normalized to the number of sorted cells before true diversity and Gini coefficients were calculated with the tcR R package. Repertoire sharing was quantified using the overlap coefficient calculated on TCRB nucleotide sequences. As a proxy for the pre-selection repertoire, out-of-frame TCRB sequences from naive cells were analyzed. The immuneACCESS repertoire file appears here via TCRdb, limited to in-frame rearrangements. These files lack a portion of the clones; in checked studies, under half of the deficit traces to unresolved V genes, and the cause of the others is not known. The V and J calls and clone size were taken over from that table, and D and trimming were inferred from the DNA. Recorded for this sample are under 250,000 clones; 11% to 15% of them occurred a single time. The biggest ten clones account for about 0.019% of the sample.

A single peripheral blood draw of around 0.11 L on average was collected from each donor into heparinised tubes. Using a panel that included CD45RO, CCR7, CD25, CD127, CD95 and CD27, naive, central memory, regulatory and stem cell-like memory CD4+ T cells were sorted on a BD FACSAria II. A purity above 95% was achieved for all sorted populations. Right away, PBMCs were isolated by Lymphoprep density gradient centrifugation and were stained directly, with no culture step. Samples were stained and sorted in pairs, with one healthy donor and one patient per experiment, so that batch effects were minimized. This entry is derived from a study of beta chain features in type 1 diabetes (dated by TCRdb to the late 2010s). For the study in its entirety: Mean age, gender distribution, total cell number and subset yield were not different between patients and healthy donors. A total of some 100,000,000 sorted cells were examined across all samples, and the number of cells per subset was strongly correlated with RNA yield. In the study, TCRB repertoires of sorted circulating CD4+ T cell subsets from recently diagnosed type 1 diabetes patients were compared with those of matched healthy donors. Whereas all 28 donors provided naive and central memory subsets, regulatory and stem cell-like memory subsets were isolated from just 8 patients and roughly 8 healthy donors.

The full study reports these points: A moderate but significant shortening of TCRB CDR3 length was observed in type 1 diabetes patients in all four CD4+ subsets. Because cDNA was sequenced instead of genomic DNA, activated cells with high expression could be over-represented, although the groups did not differ in activation or CD3 levels. At VDJ recombination sites, type 1 diabetes patients had fewer insertions and more deleted nucleotides, which implies abnormalities in thymic rearrangement. Shorter templates might have been favored by PCR, but patient and control samples were amplified and corrected together, so both groups would have been affected equally by any skew. The naive, central memory and regulatory TCRB repertoires appeared to resemble one another more closely among patients than among healthy donors. Because the HLA sub-analyses included only small numbers of individuals, any influence of HLA type on TCRB rearrangement was left unresolved.

Sequenced: naive CD4+ T cells from blood. The cell subset or site label of this sample denotes: true naive CD4+ T cells. Rearrangement joined TRBV5-1 to TRBJ2-7, with 7 bases in between that match TRBD1. The sequence was obtained from a man younger than 40 with type 1 diabetes. CDR3 protein: CASSLRTGPYEQYF. The sequence in DNA is TGCGCCAGCAGCCTCCGGACAGGCCCCTACGAGCAGTACTTC.